In its sample, the clone carrying this TCR beta chain was seen once. Germline CDR1 and CDR2: MNHEY and SMNVEV (reference sequence). This CDR3 has 17 amino acids. Trimming cost V 4 bases and J 3 bases, with 20 bases left between them. The data were taken from a study of blood T cell repertoires in COVID-19. Libraries were prepared by immunoSEQ multiplex PCR; TCRdb keeps only in-frame clonotypes and omits some of them. The top ten hold over 8.5% of the sample, which has just under 150,000 clones, around nine tenths seen once. The sequenced sample consisted of peripheral blood. The sequence was obtained from a woman aged 45-65 years with active or convalescent COVID-19. This chain links TRBV27 with TRBJ2-3; weak D call: TRBD2 (8 bases). The CDR3 sequence is CASSYRGGQPSTDTQYF. The CDR3 DNA reads as TGTGCCAGCAGTTACCGGGGGGGACAGCCATCAACAGATACGCAGTATTTT.